The 21 T cell receptor beta chains listed next were all sequenced from one sample in a study of blood T cell repertoires in COVID-19. TCRdb's table, derived via immunoSEQ multiplex PCR, lists solely in-frame clones and lacks some. The repertoire holds fewer than 350,000 clones, with around nine tenths as singletons. The sequenced sample was PBMCs or T cells enriched from blood (not recorded which). These receptors were taken from a woman aged 40 to 55 who had recovered from COVID-19.

As DNA, the CDR3 is TGCGCCAGCAGCCAAAAAACCCGGGGAGGGTCAGATACGCAGTATTTT. It encodes CASSQKTRGGSDTQYF. The J gene is TRBJ2-3, the V gene TRBV4-1; 7 bases match TRBD2. V lost 2 bases to trimming and J lost 4 bases; unmatched junction nucleotides: 9. Germline CDR1 and CDR2: MGHRA and YSYEKL. The CDR3 runs 16 residues.

This chain joins TRBV7-9 and TRBJ1-1; D is undetermined. The germline V gene encodes CDR1 SEHNR and CDR2 FQNEAQ (reference sequence). The CDR3 totals 13 residues. V was cut by 4 bases and J by 2 bases, with 8 bases left in between. DNA of the CDR3: TGTGCCAGCAGCTCTCAACACAACACTGAAGCTTTCTTT. It encodes CASSSQHNTEAFF.

The DNA of the CDR3 is TGTGCCAGCAGCTCGGGACAGCCGCTAGAGACCCAGTACTTC. Its translation: CASSSGQPLETQYF. This chain joins TRBV7-2 and TRBJ2-5; TRBD1 matches 7 bases. Trimming removed 4 bases from V and 4 bases from J; junction bases left unmatched: 6. This CDR3 is 14 amino acids long. Germline V CDR1 and CDR2: SGHTA, FQGNSA.

CDR3: CASSPYRTVTYEQYF. For the CDR3, the DNA is TGTGCCAGCAGCCCCTACAGGACAGTCACCTACGAGCAGTACTTC. The chain combines TRBV3-1 (or the pseudogene TRBV3-2) with TRBJ2-7, with a possible D match to TRBD1 (6 bases). CDR3 length equals 15 residues. Trimming took 4 bases from V and 2 from J, leaving 15 bases between them. Germline lookup yields CDR1 LGHDT and CDR2 YNNKEL (reference sequence).

V gene TRBV6-2 or TRBV6-3 combines with J gene TRBJ1-6; D unresolved. This CDR3 contains 14 residues. Trimming shortened V by 2 bases and J by 10 bases, and 12 bases separated the two germline ends. CDR1 is MNHEY, CDR2 SVGEGT, per germline. CDR3 DNA sequence: TGTGCCAGCAGTTACCTCAGGTCTCGCTCACCCCTCCACTTT. Translated: CASSYLRSRSPLHF.

The chain employs TRBV29-1 and TRBJ1-1, with a possible D match to TRBD1 (5 bases). Deletions cut 7 bases from V and 0 bases from J, with 9 bases between. CDR3 size: 12 residues. The germline V gene has CDR1 SQVTM and CDR2 ANQGSEA. The CDR3 bases are TGCAGCGGCGACAGCATGAACACTGAAGCTTTCTTT. Protein sequence: CSGDSMNTEAFF.

The rearrangement joins TRBV28 to TRBJ1-5; 7 bases align to TRBD1. The CDR3 totals 13 residues. Germline V CDR1 and CDR2: MDHEN, SYDVKM. With 7 bases clipped from V and 3 bases from J, the junction kept 3 bases outside the gene matches. CDR3 protein: CASTGTVNQPQHF. CDR3 DNA: TGTGCCAGCACTGGGACAGTCAATCAGCCCCAGCATTTT.

This clone was found once. V gene TRBV6-5 combines with J gene TRBJ1-2; 7 bases match TRBD1. Losses at the gene ends were 2 bases for V and 9 bases for J; bases not matched to a gene: 12. CDR3 length equals 15 residues. Germline loops: CDR1 MNHEY, CDR2 SVGAGI. CDR3 bases: TGTGCCAGCAGTTACGGGGCCGACAGGGAAGACCGCTACACCTTC. The encoded protein is CASSYGADREDRYTF.

V gene TRBV5-1 combines with J gene TRBJ1-1, with D possibly TRBD1 on 6 matching bases. V shed 4 bases and J shed 1 base, with 17 bases lying between them. Germline V CDR1 and CDR2: SGHRS, YFSETQ. This CDR3 has 16 residues. CDR3 DNA sequence: TGCGCCAGCAGCCTTACCGTAACACAGGGGAACACTGAAGCTTTCTTT. Its translation is CASSLTVTQGNTEAFF.

This chain connects TRBV6-5 to TRBJ1-6; D might be TRBD1 (5 bases). CDR1 is MNHEY, CDR2 SVGAGI, per germline. The CDR3 loop spans 15 amino acids. V was shortened by 6 bases and J by 0 bases, with 9 bases between the two germline ends. In DNA form, the CDR3 reads TGTGCCAGCAGCCACCAGGGCTCCTATAATTCACCCCTCCACTTT. It is translated as CASSHQGSYNSPLHF.

Here the CDR3 reads CASSPPNGRGDTQYF. CDR3 coding DNA: TGTGCCAGCTCACCACCGAACGGTCGGGGAGATACGCAGTATTTT. This chain uses TRBV18 with TRBJ2-3; perhaps TRBD2 as D (5 bases). Trimming pared 0 bases from V and 5 bases from J, leaving 12 bases between. The V gene's germline CDR1 is KGHSH and CDR2 LQKENI. The CDR3 contains 15 residues.

The V and J genes are TRBV14 and TRBJ2-2; 7 nucleotides line up with TRBD2. In germline, CDR1 is SGHDN, CDR2 FVKESK. After removal of 5 bases from V and 6 bases from J, the junction contained 12 bases not matched to a gene. This CDR3 is 16 amino acids long. CDR3 sequence (DNA): TGTGCCAGCAGCTCGCTGGGAGGGCCCCCACCCGGGGAGCTGTTTTTT. Protein: CASSSLGGPPPGELFF.

The chain recombines TRBV4-1 with TRBJ1-2, with 10 nucleotides matching TRBD1. CDR1 is MGHRA, CDR2 YSYEKL, per germline. Trimming took 3 bases from V and 5 from J; bases not matched to a gene: 9. The CDR3 covers 16 residues. This CDR3 is CASSQPTGGSRYGYTF. CDR3 coding DNA: TGCGCCAGCAGCCAGCCGACAGGGGGCAGTAGGTATGGCTACACCTTC.

J is TRBJ2-7 and V is TRBV6-5; perhaps TRBD1 as D (5 bases). The CDR3 runs to 14 residues. V was trimmed by 6 bases and J by 4 bases, leaving 16 bases between them. Germline V gives CDR1 MNHEY, CDR2 SVGAGI. The chain's CDR3 is CASSPRQLAYEQYF. The CDR3 nucleotides read TGTGCCAGCAGCCCGAGACAGTTAGCTTACGAGCAGTACTTC.

The V gene is TRBV29-1, the J gene TRBJ1-2, with D possibly being TRBD1 (6 bases). The CDR3 is made up of 13 amino acids. Trimming cost V 6 bases and J 2 bases, with 13 bases left between them. The V gene's germline CDR1 is SQVTM and CDR2 ANQGSEA. CDR3 nucleotide sequence: TGCAGCGTCGCACGGCAGGGGAACTATGGCTACACCTTC. The encoded protein is CSVARQGNYGYTF.

The gene calls are TRBV19 and TRBJ1-2, with TRBD1 as a possible D gene (6 bases). Germline assignment: CDR1 LNHDA and CDR2 SQIVND (reference sequence). The CDR3 is made up of 13 amino acids. V was pared by 6 bases and J by 7 bases, with 15 bases between. The CDR3 DNA reads TGTGCCAGTAGCGGGGGGCAGCCAGCTGGCTACACCTTC. It yields the protein CASSGGQPAGYTF.

V usage is TRBV4-1 and J usage is TRBJ1-2; D not certain. The CDR3 runs 15 residues. V shed 1 base and J shed 0 bases, with 9 bases lying between them. In germline, CDR1 is MGHRA, CDR2 YSYEKL. The CDR3 nucleotides are TGCGCCAGCAGCCAAGTAGGAACTACTAACTATGGCTACACCTTC. Translated, it gives CASSQVGTTNYGYTF.

CDR3 nucleotide sequence: TGTGCTAGTGGGTCGGGACAGGGGATAGGCACCGGGGAGCTGTTTTTT. Encoded protein: CASGSGQGIGTGELFF. V gene TRBV12-5 combines with J gene TRBJ2-2, with TRBD1 matching 10 bases. CDR1 LGHNT and CDR2 FRNRAP come from the germline V gene. The CDR3 sequence is 16 residues long. The trim removed 6 bases at V and 4 bases at J, leaving 8 bases unmatched.

This clone was seen once. The V call is TRBV28, the J call TRBJ1-1; D not certain. From germline, CDR1 is MDHEN and CDR2 SYDVKM. The CDR3 has 15 amino acids. V was trimmed by 7 bases and J by 1 base, leaving 16 bases between them. CDR3 DNA: TGTGCCAGCACCCGGCTCCGGAGGGCGAACACTGAAGCTTTCTTT. Encoded protein: CASTRLRRANTEAFF.

V gene TRBV19 combines with J gene TRBJ2-3; 7 bases are shared with TRBD2. The CDR3 runs 17 residues. Germline loops: CDR1 LNHDA, CDR2 SQIVND (reference sequence). V was pared by 3 bases and J by 6 bases, with 15 bases of the junction left unmatched. CDR3: CASSIPWASGSLDTQYF. CDR3 bases: TGTGCCAGTAGTATCCCATGGGCTAGCGGAAGTCTGGATACGCAGTATTTT.

In this sample, this clone turned up once. This rearrangement joins TRBV7-3 to TRBJ2-2; TRBD1 matches 7 bases. Germline CDR1 SGHTA, CDR2 FQGTGA. V gave up 4 bases and J gave up 3 bases; unmatched junction bases: 5. The CDR3 consists of 15 residues. The CDR3 sequence is CASSYSGGHTGELFF. The CDR3 DNA follows: TGTGCCAGCAGCTACTCAGGGGGTCACACCGGGGAGCTGTTTTTT.